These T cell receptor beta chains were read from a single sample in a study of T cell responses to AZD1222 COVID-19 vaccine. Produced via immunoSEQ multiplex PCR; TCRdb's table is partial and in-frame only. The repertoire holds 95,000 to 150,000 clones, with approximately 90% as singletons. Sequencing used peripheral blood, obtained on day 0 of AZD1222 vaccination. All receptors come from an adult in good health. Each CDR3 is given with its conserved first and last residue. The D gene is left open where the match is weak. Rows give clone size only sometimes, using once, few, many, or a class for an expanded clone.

CDR3 protein: CASSLVLGSQETQYF
CDR3 DNA: TGCGCCAGCAGCTTAGTCCTGGGATCCCAAGAGACCCAGTACTTC
CDR3 length: 15
J gene: TRBJ2-5
V gene: TRBV5-1
D gene: NA
clone size: NA

CDR3 protein: CASSEPWQGVIQPQHF
CDR3 DNA: TGTGCCAGCAGTGAACCATGGCAGGGGGTTATTCAGCCCCAGCATTTT
CDR3 length: 16
J gene: TRBJ1-5
V gene: TRBV6-1
D gene: TRBD1
clone size: NA

CDR3 protein: CASKREGESTEAFF
CDR3 DNA: TGTGCCAGCAAAAGGGAGGGAGAATCGACTGAAGCTTTCTTT
CDR3 length: 14
J gene: TRBJ1-1
V gene: TRBV2
D gene: NA
clone size: few

CDR3 protein: CASSTYRVDGELFF
CDR3 DNA: TGTGCCAGTAGTACATACAGGGTCGACGGGGAGCTGTTTTTT
CDR3 length: 14
J gene: TRBJ2-2
V gene: TRBV19
D gene: NA
clone size: NA

CDR3 protein: CAGTTGGTGELFF
CDR3 DNA: TGTGCCGGAACGACAGGGGGCACCGGGGAGCTGTTTTTT
CDR3 length: 13
J gene: TRBJ2-2
V gene: TRBV5-4
D gene: TRBD1
clone size: NA

CDR3 protein: CASSFSTSGTDTQYF
CDR3 DNA: TGTGCCAGCAGCTTCAGTACTAGCGGGACAGATACGCAGTATTTT
CDR3 length: 15
J gene: TRBJ2-3
V gene: TRBV7-6
D gene: TRBD2
clone size: few

CDR3 protein: CARSSSSVGRNYEQYF
CDR3 DNA: TGTGCCAGAAGCTCATCCTCGGTCGGGAGAAACTACGAGCAGTACTTC
CDR3 length: 16
J gene: TRBJ2-7
V gene: TRBV5-3
D gene: NA
clone size: NA

CDR3 protein: CSASPDSARYEQYF
CDR3 DNA: TGCAGTGCTAGTCCGGACTCGGCACGGTACGAGCAGTACTTC
CDR3 length: 14
J gene: TRBJ2-7
V gene: TRBV20-1
D gene: NA
clone size: NA

CDR3 protein: CASSPSGEQPQHF
CDR3 DNA: TGTGCCAGCTCACCATCAGGGGAACAGCCCCAGCATTTT
CDR3 length: 13
J gene: TRBJ1-5
V gene: TRBV18
D gene: NA
clone size: NA

CDR3 protein: CASTPGGMNTEAFF
CDR3 DNA: TGTGCCAGCACCCCAGGGGGCATGAACACTGAAGCTTTCTTT
CDR3 length: 14
J gene: TRBJ1-1
V gene: TRBV27
D gene: TRBD1
clone size: once

CDR3 protein: CASSRGLGGNTIYF
CDR3 DNA: TGTGCCAGCTCTCGGGGACTGGGCGGAAACACCATATATTTT
CDR3 length: 14
J gene: TRBJ1-3
V gene: TRBV6-5
D gene: NA
clone size: NA

CDR3 protein: CATSDSSGRIIHTRETQYF
CDR3 DNA: TGTGCCACCAGTGACTCTAGCGGGAGGATTATCCATACAAGAGAGACCCAGTACTTC
CDR3 length: 19
J gene: TRBJ2-5
V gene: TRBV24-1
D gene: TRBD2
clone size: few

CDR3 protein: CASSVGPESSYNSPLHF
CDR3 DNA: TGTGCCAGCAGCGTAGGGCCGGAGAGCTCCTATAATTCACCCCTCCACTTT
CDR3 length: 17
J gene: TRBJ1-6
V gene: TRBV9
D gene: NA
clone size: NA

CDR3 protein: CASRGKQPQHF
CDR3 DNA: TGTGCCAGCAGGGGAAAACAGCCCCAGCATTTT
CDR3 length: 11
J gene: TRBJ1-5
V gene: TRBV3-1/TRBV3-2
D gene: NA
clone size: few

CDR3 protein: CASSFGQGNSPLHF
CDR3 DNA: TGTGCCAGTAGTTTTGGACAGGGGAATTCACCCCTCCACTTT
CDR3 length: 14
J gene: TRBJ1-6
V gene: TRBV19
D gene: TRBD1
clone size: NA

CDR3 protein: CASSSGTTGELFF
CDR3 DNA: TGTGCCAGCAGCTCGGGAACTACCGGGGAGCTGTTTTTT
CDR3 length: 13
J gene: TRBJ2-2
V gene: TRBV5-4
D gene: NA
clone size: once

CDR3 protein: CASSRPGTGNNEQFF
CDR3 DNA: TGTGCCAGCTCACGGCCCGGGACAGGGAACAATGAGCAGTTCTTC
CDR3 length: 15
J gene: TRBJ2-1
V gene: TRBV18
D gene: TRBD1
clone size: NA

CDR3 protein: CASSSPGAHEQYF
CDR3 DNA: TGTGCCAGCAGCTCCCCAGGGGCGCACGAGCAGTACTTC
CDR3 length: 13
J gene: TRBJ2-7
V gene: TRBV7-9
D gene: NA
clone size: NA

CDR3 protein: CASSPGQLETQYF
CDR3 DNA: TGTGCTTCCTCACCAGGGCAATTAGAGACCCAGTACTTC
CDR3 length: 13
J gene: TRBJ2-5
V gene: TRBV18
D gene: NA
clone size: NA

CDR3 protein: CASSPGGTYNEQFF
CDR3 DNA: TGTGCCAGCAGCCCCGGCGGGACCTACAATGAGCAGTTCTTC
CDR3 length: 14
J gene: TRBJ2-1
V gene: TRBV28
D gene: NA
clone size: NA

CDR3 protein: CASSQDPLGLAGVETQYF
CDR3 DNA: TGTGCCAGCAGCCAAGATCCCCTGGGACTAGCGGGAGTCGAGACCCAGTACTTC
CDR3 length: 18
J gene: TRBJ2-5
V gene: TRBV14
D gene: TRBD2
clone size: few

CDR3 protein: CASSLGVGQGADTQYF
CDR3 DNA: TGTGCCAGCAGCTTAGGGGTGGGGCAGGGTGCAGATACGCAGTATTTT
CDR3 length: 16
J gene: TRBJ2-3
V gene: TRBV13
D gene: NA
clone size: NA

CDR3 protein: CSADQGYEQYF
CDR3 DNA: TGCAGTGCTGACCAGGGCTACGAGCAGTACTTC
CDR3 length: 11
J gene: TRBJ2-7
V gene: TRBV20-1
D gene: NA
clone size: few

CDR3 protein: CASRGGSYEQYF
CDR3 DNA: TGTGCCAGCCGTGGGGGATCTTACGAGCAGTACTTC
CDR3 length: 12
J gene: TRBJ2-7
V gene: TRBV2
D gene: NA
clone size: NA

CDR3 protein: CASSQGDTQYF
CDR3 DNA: TGCGCCAGCAGCCAGGGGGATACGCAGTATTTT
CDR3 length: 11
J gene: TRBJ2-3
V gene: TRBV4-1
D gene: NA
clone size: NA

CDR3 protein: CASTGTGSSYEQYF
CDR3 DNA: TGTGCCAGCACCGGGACTGGGAGCTCCTACGAGCAGTACTTC
CDR3 length: 14
J gene: TRBJ2-7
V gene: TRBV11-2
D gene: NA
clone size: NA

CDR3 protein: CASSPSETGPYEQYF
CDR3 DNA: TGTGCCAGCAGCCCCTCGGAGACAGGACCCTACGAGCAGTACTTC
CDR3 length: 15
J gene: TRBJ2-7
V gene: TRBV7-9
D gene: NA
clone size: NA

CDR3 protein: CASSGPLDRVNQPQHF
CDR3 DNA: TGTGCCAGCAGTGGGCCCCTAGACAGGGTCAATCAGCCCCAGCATTTT
CDR3 length: 16
J gene: TRBJ1-5
V gene: TRBV6-1
D gene: TRBD1
clone size: NA